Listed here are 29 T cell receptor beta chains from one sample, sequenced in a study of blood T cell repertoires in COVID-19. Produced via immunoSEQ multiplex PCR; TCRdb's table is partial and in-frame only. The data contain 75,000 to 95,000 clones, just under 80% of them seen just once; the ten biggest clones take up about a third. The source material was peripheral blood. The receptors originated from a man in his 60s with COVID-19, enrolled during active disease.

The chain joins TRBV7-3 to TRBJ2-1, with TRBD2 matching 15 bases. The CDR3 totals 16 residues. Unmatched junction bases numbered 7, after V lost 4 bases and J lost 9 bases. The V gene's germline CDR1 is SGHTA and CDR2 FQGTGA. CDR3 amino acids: CASSSGLAGGQGEQFF. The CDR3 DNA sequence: TGTGCCAGCAGCTCGGGACTAGCGGGAGGACAGGGTGAGCAGTTCTTC. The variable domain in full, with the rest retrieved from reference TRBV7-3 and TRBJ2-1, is GAGVSQTPSNKVTEKGKYVELRCDPISGHTALYWYRQSLGQGPEFLIYFQGTGAADDSGLPNDRFFAVRPEGSVSTLKIQRTERGDSAVYLCASSSGLAGGQGEQFFGPGTRLTVL.

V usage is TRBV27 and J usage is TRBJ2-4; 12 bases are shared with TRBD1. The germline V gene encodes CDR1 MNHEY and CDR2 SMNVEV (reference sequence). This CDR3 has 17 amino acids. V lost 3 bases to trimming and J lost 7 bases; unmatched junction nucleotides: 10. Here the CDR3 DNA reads TGTGCCAGCAGTTTTGAGTACCGGGACAGGGGGCCTAACATTCAGTACTTC. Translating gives CASSFEYRDRGPNIQYF.

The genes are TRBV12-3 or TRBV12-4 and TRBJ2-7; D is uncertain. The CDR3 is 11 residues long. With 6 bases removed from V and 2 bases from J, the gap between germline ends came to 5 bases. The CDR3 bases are TGTGCCAGCAGGGGCCCCTACGAGCAGTACTTC. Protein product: CASRGPYEQYF.

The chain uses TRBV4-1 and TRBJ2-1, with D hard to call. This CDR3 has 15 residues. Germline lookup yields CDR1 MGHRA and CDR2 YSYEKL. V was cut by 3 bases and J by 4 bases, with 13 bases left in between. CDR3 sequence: CASSHLQSSYNEQFF. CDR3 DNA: TGCGCCAGCAGCCACTTACAGAGCTCGTACAATGAGCAGTTCTTC.

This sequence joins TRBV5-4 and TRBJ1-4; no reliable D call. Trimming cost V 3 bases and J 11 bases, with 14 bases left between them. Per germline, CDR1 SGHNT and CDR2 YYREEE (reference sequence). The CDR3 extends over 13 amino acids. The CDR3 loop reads CASSSVFTDKLFF. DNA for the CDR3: TGTGCCAGCAGCTCGGTTTTCACAGATAAACTGTTTTTT.

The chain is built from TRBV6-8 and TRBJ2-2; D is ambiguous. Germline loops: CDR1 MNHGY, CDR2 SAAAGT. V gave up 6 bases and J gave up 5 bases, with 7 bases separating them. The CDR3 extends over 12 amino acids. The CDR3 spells CASSPLTGELFF. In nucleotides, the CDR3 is TGTGCCAGCAGCCCCCTTACCGGGGAGCTGTTTTTT.

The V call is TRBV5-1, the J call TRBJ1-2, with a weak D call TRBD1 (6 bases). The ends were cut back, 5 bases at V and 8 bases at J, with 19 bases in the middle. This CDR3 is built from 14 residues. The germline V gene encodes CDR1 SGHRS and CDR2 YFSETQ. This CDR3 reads CASSPQGIGSGYTF. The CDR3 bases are TGCGCCAGCAGTCCGCAGGGGATAGGGTCCGGCTACACCTTC.

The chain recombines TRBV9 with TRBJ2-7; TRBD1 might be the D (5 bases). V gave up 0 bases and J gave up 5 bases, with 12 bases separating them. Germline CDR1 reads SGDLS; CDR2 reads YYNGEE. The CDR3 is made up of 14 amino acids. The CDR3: CASSVGPGPHEQYF. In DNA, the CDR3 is TGTGCCAGCAGCGTAGGCCCAGGGCCCCACGAGCAGTACTTC. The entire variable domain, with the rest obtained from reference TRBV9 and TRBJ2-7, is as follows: DSGVTQTPKHLITATGQRVTLRCSPRSGDLSVYWYQQSLDQGLQFLIQYYNGEERAKGNILERFSAQQFPDLHSELNLSSLELGDSALYFCASSVGPGPHEQYFGPGTRLTVT.

Written as DNA, the CDR3 is TGTGCCACCAGTGATGGGACTAGCTTGGGTACGCAGTATTTT. Its protein is CATSDGTSLGTQYF. This chain uses TRBV24-1 with TRBJ2-3; 9 nucleotides line up with TRBD2. This CDR3 has 14 residues. Trimming removed 3 bases from V and 8 bases from J; junction bases left unmatched: 5. CDR1 is KGHDR, CDR2 SFDVKD, per germline.

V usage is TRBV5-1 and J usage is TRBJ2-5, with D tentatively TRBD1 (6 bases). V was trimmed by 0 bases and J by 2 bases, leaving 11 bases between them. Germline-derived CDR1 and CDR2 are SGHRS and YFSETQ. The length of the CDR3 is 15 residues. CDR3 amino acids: CASSLEAGVQETQYF. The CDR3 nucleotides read TGCGCCAGCAGCTTGGAGGCAGGGGTTCAAGAGACCCAGTACTTC.

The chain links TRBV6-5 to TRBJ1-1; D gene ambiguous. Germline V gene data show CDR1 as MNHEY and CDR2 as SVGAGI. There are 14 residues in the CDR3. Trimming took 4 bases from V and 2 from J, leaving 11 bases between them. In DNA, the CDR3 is TGTGCCAGCAGTTCCCCTACAGAAAACACTGAAGCTTTCTTT. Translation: CASSSPTENTEAFF.

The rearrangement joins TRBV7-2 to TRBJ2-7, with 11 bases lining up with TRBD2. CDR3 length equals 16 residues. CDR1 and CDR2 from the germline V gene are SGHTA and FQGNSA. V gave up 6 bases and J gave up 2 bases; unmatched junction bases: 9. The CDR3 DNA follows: TGTGCCAGCAGGCCGTCCGGGACTAGCGGAACCTACGAGCAGTACTTC. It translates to CASRPSGTSGTYEQYF.

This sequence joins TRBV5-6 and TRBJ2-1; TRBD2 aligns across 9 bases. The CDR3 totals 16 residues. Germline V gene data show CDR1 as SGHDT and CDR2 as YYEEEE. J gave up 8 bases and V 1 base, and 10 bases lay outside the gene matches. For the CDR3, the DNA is TGTGCCAGCAGCTTGCAATTTCGCGGGGGGGCCCATGAGCAGTTCTTC. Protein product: CASSLQFRGGAHEQFF.

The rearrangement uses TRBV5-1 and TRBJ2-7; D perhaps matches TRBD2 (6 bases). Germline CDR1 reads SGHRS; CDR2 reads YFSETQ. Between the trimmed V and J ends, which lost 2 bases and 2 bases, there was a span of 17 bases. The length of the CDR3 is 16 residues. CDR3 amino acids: CASSFTTGEFTYEQYF. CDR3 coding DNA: TGCGCCAGCAGCTTTACCACGGGGGAGTTCACCTACGAGCAGTACTTC.

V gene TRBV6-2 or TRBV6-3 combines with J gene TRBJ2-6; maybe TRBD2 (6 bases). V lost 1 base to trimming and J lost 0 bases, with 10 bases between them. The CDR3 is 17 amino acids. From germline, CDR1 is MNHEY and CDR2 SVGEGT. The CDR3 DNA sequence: TGTGCCAGCAGTTACTGGGACTTGCGCTCTGGGGCCAACGTCCTGACTTTC. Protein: CASSYWDLRSGANVLTF.

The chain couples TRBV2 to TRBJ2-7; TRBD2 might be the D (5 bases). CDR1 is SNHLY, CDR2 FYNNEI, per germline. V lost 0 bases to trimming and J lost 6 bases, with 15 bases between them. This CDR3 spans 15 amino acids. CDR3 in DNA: TGTGCCAGCAGTGAAGCGCTAGGACTCACCCCCGAGCAGTACTTC. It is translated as CASSEALGLTPEQYF.

The CDR3 DNA is TGTGCCAGCAGTCCCTCCGTCCAGGGACTCCAAAGAGGGGTCCTATACGAGCAGTACTTC. This gives the protein CASSPSVQGLQRGVLYEQYF. The chain couples TRBV27 to TRBJ2-7, with D perhaps matching TRBD2 (6 bases). The length of the CDR3 is 20 residues. V lost 5 bases to trimming and J lost 4 bases, with 33 bases between them. CDR1 MNHEY and CDR2 SMNVEV come from the germline V gene (reference sequence).

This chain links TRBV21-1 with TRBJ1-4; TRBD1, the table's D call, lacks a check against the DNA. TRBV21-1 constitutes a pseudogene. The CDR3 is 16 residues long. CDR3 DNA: TGTGCCAGCAGCCATTTCCCCGGGACAGTTAATGAAAAACTGTTTTTT. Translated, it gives CASSHFPGTVNEKLFF.

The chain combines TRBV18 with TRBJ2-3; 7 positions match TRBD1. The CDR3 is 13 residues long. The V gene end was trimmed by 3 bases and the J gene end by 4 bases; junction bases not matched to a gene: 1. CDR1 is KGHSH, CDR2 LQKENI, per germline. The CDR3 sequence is CASSPGQADTQYF. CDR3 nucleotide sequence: TGTGCCAGCTCACCCGGACAGGCAGATACGCAGTATTTT.

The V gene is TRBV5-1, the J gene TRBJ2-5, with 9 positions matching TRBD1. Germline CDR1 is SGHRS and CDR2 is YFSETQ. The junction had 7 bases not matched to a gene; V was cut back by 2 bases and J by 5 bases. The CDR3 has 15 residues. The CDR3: CASSLGTGQWETQYF. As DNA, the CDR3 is TGCGCCAGCAGCTTAGGGACAGGGCAATGGGAGACCCAGTACTTC.

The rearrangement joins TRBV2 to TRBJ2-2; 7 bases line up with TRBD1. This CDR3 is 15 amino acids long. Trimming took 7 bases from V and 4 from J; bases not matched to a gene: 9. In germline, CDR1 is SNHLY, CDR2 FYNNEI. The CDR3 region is CASTFDRAGTGELFF. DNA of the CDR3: TGTGCCAGCACCTTTGACAGGGCGGGCACCGGGGAGCTGTTTTTT.

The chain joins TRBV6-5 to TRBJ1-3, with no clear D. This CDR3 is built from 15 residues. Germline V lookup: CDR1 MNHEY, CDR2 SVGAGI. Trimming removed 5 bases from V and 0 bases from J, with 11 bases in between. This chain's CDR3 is CASSTNPYSGNTIYF. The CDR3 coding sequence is TGTGCCAGCAGTACGAACCCCTACTCTGGAAACACCATATATTTT.

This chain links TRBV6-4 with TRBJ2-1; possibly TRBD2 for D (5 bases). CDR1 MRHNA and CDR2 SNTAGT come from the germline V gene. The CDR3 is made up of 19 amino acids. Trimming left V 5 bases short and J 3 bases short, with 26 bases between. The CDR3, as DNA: TGTGCCAGCAGTACTCCCCGAGAGAGAGGGCGAACTTTCTACAATGAGCAGTTCTTC. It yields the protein CASSTPRERGRTFYNEQFF.

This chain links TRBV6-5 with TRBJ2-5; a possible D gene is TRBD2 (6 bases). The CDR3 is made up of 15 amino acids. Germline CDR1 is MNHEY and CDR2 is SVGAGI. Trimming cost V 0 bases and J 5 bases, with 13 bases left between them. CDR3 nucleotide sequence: TGTGCCAGCAGTTACTCGACGGGGGATCGGGAGACCCAGTACTTC. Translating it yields CASSYSTGDRETQYF.

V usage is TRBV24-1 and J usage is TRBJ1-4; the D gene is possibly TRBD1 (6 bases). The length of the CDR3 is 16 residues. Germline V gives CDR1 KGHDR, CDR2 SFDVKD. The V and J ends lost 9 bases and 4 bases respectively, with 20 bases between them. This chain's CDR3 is CATGTPFGTYNEKLFF. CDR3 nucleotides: TGTGCCACCGGTACACCGTTTGGGACATATAATGAAAAACTGTTTTTT.

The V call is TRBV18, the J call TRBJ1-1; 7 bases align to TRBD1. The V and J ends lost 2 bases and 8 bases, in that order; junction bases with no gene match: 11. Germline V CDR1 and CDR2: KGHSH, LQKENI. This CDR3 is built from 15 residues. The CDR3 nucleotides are TGTGCCAGCTCACCAGAGATTGGAATAGGGGGCGAAGCTTTCTTT. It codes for CASSPEIGIGGEAFF.

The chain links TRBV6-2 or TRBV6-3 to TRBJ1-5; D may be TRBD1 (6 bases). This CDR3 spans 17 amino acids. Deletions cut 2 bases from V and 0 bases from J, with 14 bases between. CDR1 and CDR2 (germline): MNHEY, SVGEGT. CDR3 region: CASSYDPQGLSNQPQHF. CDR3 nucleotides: TGTGCCAGCAGTTACGACCCTCAGGGGCTTAGCAATCAGCCCCAGCATTTT.

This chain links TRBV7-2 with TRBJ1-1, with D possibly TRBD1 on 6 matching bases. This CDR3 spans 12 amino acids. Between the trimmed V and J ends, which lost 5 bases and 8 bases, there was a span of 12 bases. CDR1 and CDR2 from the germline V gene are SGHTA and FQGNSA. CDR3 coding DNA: TGTGCCAGCAGCCCGTTCGGACAGGAAGCTTTCTTT. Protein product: CASSPFGQEAFF.

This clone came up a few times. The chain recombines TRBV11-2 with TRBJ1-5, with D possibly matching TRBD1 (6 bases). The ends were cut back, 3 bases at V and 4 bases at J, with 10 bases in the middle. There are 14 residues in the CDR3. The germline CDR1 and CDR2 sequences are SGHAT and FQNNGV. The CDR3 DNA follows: TGTGCCAGCAGCTTGACAGGTCTGAATCAGCCCCAGCATTTT. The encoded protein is CASSLTGLNQPQHF.